This record concerns one T cell receptor (beta chain) sequence. Its cognate antigen is unknown. Other nucleotide sequences in the sample specify the same CDR3. Germline lookup yields CDR1 KGHSH and CDR2 LQKENI. The CDR3 runs 14 residues. Trimming cost V 1 base and J 1 base, with 7 bases left between them. The source of the sample is a study of OX40 agonist ivuxolimab in advanced cancers. At the level of the study: From about 23 to 85 years was the age range, with a mean of around 60 years, and approximately 80% were male. Antecedent anti-PD-1, anti-PD-L1 or anti-CTLA-4 therapy was permissible, with under 50% having received some. Whole-study findings and limits: More expanded clones were seen, on average, in CD8+ T cells than in CD4+.

Produced via immunoSEQ multiplex PCR; TCRdb's table is partial and in-frame only. The repertoire holds fewer than 70,000 clones, with approximately 80% as singletons. The sequencing used CD4+ or CD8+ T cells sorted from blood, collected in a trial of the OX40 agonist ivuxolimab. This sequence joins TRBV18 and TRBJ1-1; unclear D gene. The receptor's source is an adult with an advanced solid tumor such as melanoma, head and neck, liver or kidney cancer. The CDR3: CASSPQGGNTEAFF. CDR3 DNA sequence: TGTGCCAGCTCACCACAGGGTGGGAACACTGAAGCTTTCTTT.